The text below deals with one T cell receptor beta chain. The antigen it recognizes is unknown. Base qualities are missing; no much larger clone stands one base away. Measured from the cysteine to the phenylalanine, the CDR3 is 16 residues long. Here the CDR3 DNA is all that survives: 48 bases in frame from base 1. As encoded in the germline V gene, CDR1 is SQVTM while CDR2 is ANQGSEA. The V end loses 4 bases and the J end loses 2 bases, and a stretch of 18 bases separates them. The sample belongs to a study of blood T cell repertoires in COVID-19 (TCRdb year 2020). For the study in its entirety: The collaborator samples originated in the United States, Italy and Spain and spanned the acute and convalescent phases of COVID-19. The prospective study material was composed of cDNA or gDNA derived from T cells, B-cell-depleted T cells, or PBMCs. Deeply sampled blood TCRbeta repertoires from subjects exposed to, actively infected with, or recovered from COVID-19 were included in the dataset. The repertoires were made available in a free public database intended to serve as a resource for research on the immune response to SARS-CoV-2. Samples were obtained from the ongoing ImmuneRACE study (first 160 participants) and from about 1,300 subjects provided by 6 global collaborators. Sample metadata almost always included a de-identified subject ID, COVID-19 status, age in years and sex. Where available, HLA class I and class II types were taken from metadata supplied by the sample provider and were not determined by assay-based typing.

TCRbeta CDR3 regions were amplified from genomic DNA by means of the immunoSEQ Assay, a bias-controlled multiplex PCR. Regarding the original processing steps: The number of nucleated cells in each sample was estimated from the amplification of reference gene primers within the assay. To quantify the absolute abundance of each unique TCRbeta CDR3 rearrangement, sequence reads were collapsed and filtered. For each sample, productive Simpson clonality was calculated by taking the square root of Simpson's diversity index across productive rearrangements. Drawn from immuneACCESS, this table holds only the in-frame rearrangements with V and J called that TCRdb kept. Clones are partly lost; checked studies trace under half to an unresolved V gene and leave the rest unexplained. V and J calls and clone size are given by that table; D and trimming were obtained from the DNA. This sample has 410,000 or so clones in its table, and roughly 85% of those were observed once. Of the sample, 1.4% to 1.5% falls within the top ten clones.

Whole blood was collected in K2EDTA tubes by collaborating institutions according to the institutions' own protocols. For TCRbeta analysis, collaborators shipped samples in one of three forms: frozen whole blood, isolated PBMCs, or DNA extracted from either of those sample types. On the study overall, not on this receptor specifically: The quantity of clinical and demographic metadata differed by source and by participant and was supplied without curation.

The sequence links TRBV29-1 to TRBJ2-1, and TRBD1 may be the D gene, going by 7 matching bases. Sequencing used peripheral blood. The TCR sequence derives from a woman aged 25 to 39 with active or convalescent COVID-19. The bases read TGCAGCGTTGGGACTCAACAGGGGAGGCCCTACAATGAGCAGTTCTTC. Its protein is CSVGTQQGRPYNEQFF.